The 5 T cell receptor beta chains given below trace back to one sample, sequenced in a study of T cell responses to AZD1222 COVID-19 vaccine (dated by TCRdb to the early 2020s). The sample's time point label, in plain terms: baseline before first vaccination. Libraries were built with the immunoSEQ multiplex PCR assay. As stored in TCRdb, this immuneACCESS dataset retains in-frame rearrangements with V and J assigned. A fraction of the clones does not appear; measured against another copy, unresolved V genes explain less than half of the discrepancy, and the remainder lacks a known reason. The sample data list some 150,000 clones, and 70% to 90% of these were observed just once. Around 2.2% of the sample is taken by the ten largest. The input for sequencing was peripheral blood, taken on day 0 of AZD1222 vaccination. These receptors originate from an adult in good health.

V is TRBV5-4 and J is TRBJ2-5; no definite D call. CDR3 length: 14 residues. Trimming removed 0 bases at V and 1 base at J, with 7 bases between. Germline V gene sequence: CDR1 SGHNT, CDR2 YYREEE (reference sequence). The CDR3 DNA reads TGTGCCAGCAGCTTGGCGGCGATCCAAGAGACCCAGTACTTC. Protein sequence: CASSLAAIQETQYF. The full variable domain, its missing parts supplied by reference TRBV5-4 and TRBJ2-5, is ETGVTQSPTHLIKTRGQQVTLRCSSQSGHNTVSWYQQALGQGPQFIFQYYREEENGRGNFPPRFSGLQFPNYSSELNVNALELDDSALYLCASSLAAIQETQYFGPGTRLLVL.

The rearrangement links TRBV28 to TRBJ2-7; 7 bases are a match to TRBD1. Trimming cost V 9 bases and J 3 bases; bases outside gene matches: 5. This CDR3 comprises 12 residues. The germline CDR1 and CDR2 sequences are MDHEN and SYDVKM. CDR3 coding DNA: TGTGCCAGTTCGACAGGGATCTACGAGCAGTACTTC. It yields the protein CASSTGIYEQYF.

The gene calls are TRBV30 and TRBJ1-1; 7 nucleotides match TRBD1. The CDR3 runs 13 residues. Germline V gene lookup returns CDR1 GTSNPN and CDR2 SVGIG (reference sequence). Trimming took 0 bases from V and 7 from J; bases not matched to a gene: 5. In DNA, the CDR3 is TGTGCCTGGAGTGTAGACAGGGACGGTGAAGCTTTCTTT. It codes for CAWSVDRDGEAFF.

The table lists this clone with a few counts. The rearrangement joins TRBV18 to TRBJ2-1; 13 bases agree with TRBD2. Trimming removed 6 bases from V and 7 bases from J; junction bases left unmatched: 12. This CDR3 has 17 amino acids. Per germline, CDR1 KGHSH and CDR2 LQKENI. The CDR3 protein is CASSLGAPGLAGNEQFF. In DNA, the CDR3 is TGTGCCAGCTCGCTTGGCGCACCGGGACTAGCGGGAAATGAGCAGTTCTTC.

The DNA of the CDR3 is TGTGCCAGCAGCCCGATTCAAGGGGGCGTCTATGGCTACACCTTC. Residues: CASSPIQGGVYGYTF. This rearrangement joins TRBV7-3 to TRBJ1-2; TRBD1 matches 7 bases. The germline V gene encodes CDR1 SGHTA and CDR2 FQGTGA. Trimming cost V 5 bases and J 4 bases; bases outside gene matches: 10. CDR3 size: 15 residues.